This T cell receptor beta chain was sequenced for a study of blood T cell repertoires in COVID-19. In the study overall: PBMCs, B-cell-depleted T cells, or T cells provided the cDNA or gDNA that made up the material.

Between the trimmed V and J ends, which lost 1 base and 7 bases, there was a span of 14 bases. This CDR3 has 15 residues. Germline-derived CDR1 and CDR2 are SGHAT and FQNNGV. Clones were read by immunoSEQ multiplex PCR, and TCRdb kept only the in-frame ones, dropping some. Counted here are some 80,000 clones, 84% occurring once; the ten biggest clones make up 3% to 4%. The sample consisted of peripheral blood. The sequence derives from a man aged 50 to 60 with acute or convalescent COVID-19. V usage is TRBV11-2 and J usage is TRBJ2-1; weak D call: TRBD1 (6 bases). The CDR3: CASSLALDSLNEQFF. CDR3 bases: TGTGCCAGCAGCTTAGCGTTGGACAGTTTAAATGAGCAGTTCTTC.